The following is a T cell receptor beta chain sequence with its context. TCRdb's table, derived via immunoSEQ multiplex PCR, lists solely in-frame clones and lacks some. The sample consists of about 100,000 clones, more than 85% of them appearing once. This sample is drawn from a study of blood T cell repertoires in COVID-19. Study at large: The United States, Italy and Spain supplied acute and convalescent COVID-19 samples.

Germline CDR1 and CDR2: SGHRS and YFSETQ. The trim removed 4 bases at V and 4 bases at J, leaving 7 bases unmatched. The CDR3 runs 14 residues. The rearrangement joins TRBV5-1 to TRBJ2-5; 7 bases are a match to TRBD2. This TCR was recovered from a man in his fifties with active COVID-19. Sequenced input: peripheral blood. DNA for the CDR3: TGCGCCAGCAGCGCACGAGGGAGGGCAGAGACCCAGTACTTC. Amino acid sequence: CASSARGRAETQYF. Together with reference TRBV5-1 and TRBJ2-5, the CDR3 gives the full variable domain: KAGVTQTPRYLIKTRGQQVTLSCSPISGHRSVSWYQQTPGQGLQFLFEYFSETQRNKGNFPGRFSGRQFSNSRSEMNVSTLELGDSALYLCASSARGRAETQYFGPGTRLLVL.